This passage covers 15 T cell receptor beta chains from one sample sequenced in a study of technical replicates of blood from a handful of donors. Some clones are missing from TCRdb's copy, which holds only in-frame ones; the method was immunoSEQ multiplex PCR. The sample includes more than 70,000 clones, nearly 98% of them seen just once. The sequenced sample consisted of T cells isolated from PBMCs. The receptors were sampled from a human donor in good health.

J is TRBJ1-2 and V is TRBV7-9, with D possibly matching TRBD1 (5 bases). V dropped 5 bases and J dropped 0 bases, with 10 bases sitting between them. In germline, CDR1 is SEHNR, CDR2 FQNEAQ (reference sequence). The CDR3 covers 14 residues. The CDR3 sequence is CASSGGTTNYGYTF. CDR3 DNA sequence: TGTGCCAGCAGCGGGGGGACGACTAACTATGGCTACACCTTC.

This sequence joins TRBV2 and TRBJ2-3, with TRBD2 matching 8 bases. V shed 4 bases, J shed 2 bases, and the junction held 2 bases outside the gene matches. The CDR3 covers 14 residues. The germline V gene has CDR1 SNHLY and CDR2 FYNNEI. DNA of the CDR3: TGTGCCAGCAGTGTAGCGGGACTCACAGATACGCAGTATTTT. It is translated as CASSVAGLTDTQYF. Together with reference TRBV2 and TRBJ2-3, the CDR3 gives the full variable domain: EPEVTQTPSHQVTQMGQEVILRCVPISNHLYFYWYRQILGQKVEFLVSFYNNEISEKSEIFDDQFSVERPDGSNFTLKIRSTKLEDSAMYFCASSVAGLTDTQYFGPGTRLTVL.

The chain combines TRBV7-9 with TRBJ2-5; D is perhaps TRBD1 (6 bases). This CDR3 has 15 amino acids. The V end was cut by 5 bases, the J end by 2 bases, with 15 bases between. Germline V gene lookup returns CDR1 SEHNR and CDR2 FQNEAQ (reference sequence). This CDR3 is CASSRGQLEQETQYF. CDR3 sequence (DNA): TGTGCCAGCAGCCGCGGACAGCTCGAACAAGAGACCCAGTACTTC.

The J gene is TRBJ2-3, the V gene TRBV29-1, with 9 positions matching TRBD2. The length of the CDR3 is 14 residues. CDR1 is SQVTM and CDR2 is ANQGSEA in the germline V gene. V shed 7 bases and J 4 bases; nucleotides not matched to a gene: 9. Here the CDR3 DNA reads TGCAGCGCGGCACGGCGGGAGGGGCCAGATACGCAGTATTTT. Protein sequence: CSAARREGPDTQYF.

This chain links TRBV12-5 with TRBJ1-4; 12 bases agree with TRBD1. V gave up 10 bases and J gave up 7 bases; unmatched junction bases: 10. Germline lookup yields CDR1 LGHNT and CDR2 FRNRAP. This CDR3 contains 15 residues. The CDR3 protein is CANRGDRGQGEKLFF. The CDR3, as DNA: TGTGCTAACCGTGGGGACAGGGGGCAAGGTGAAAAACTGTTTTTT.

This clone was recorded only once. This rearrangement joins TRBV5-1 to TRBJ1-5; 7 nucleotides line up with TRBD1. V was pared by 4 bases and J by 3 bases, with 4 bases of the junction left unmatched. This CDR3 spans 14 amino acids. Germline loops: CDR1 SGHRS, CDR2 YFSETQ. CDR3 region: CASSTGALNQPQHF. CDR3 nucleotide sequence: TGCGCCAGCAGCACAGGGGCCCTCAATCAGCCCCAGCATTTT.

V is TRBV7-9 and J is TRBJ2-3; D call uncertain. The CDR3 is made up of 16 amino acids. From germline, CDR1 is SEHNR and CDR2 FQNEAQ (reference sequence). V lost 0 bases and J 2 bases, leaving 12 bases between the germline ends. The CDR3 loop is CASSLASVWYTDTQYF. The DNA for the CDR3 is TGTGCCAGCAGCTTAGCATCGGTTTGGTACACAGATACGCAGTATTTT.

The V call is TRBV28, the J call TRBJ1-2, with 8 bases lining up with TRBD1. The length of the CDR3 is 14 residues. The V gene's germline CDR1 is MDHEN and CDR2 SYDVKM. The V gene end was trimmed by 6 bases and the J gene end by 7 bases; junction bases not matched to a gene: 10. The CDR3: CASSPSDREAGYTF. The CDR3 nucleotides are TGTGCCAGCAGCCCATCGGACAGGGAAGCTGGCTACACCTTC.

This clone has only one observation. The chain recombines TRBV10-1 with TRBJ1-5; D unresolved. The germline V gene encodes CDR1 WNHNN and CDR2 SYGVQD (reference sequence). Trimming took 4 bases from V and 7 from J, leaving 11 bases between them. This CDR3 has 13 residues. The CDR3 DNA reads TGCGCCAGCAGTGCGTCCGGGTTCCAGCCCCAGCATTTT. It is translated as CASSASGFQPQHF.

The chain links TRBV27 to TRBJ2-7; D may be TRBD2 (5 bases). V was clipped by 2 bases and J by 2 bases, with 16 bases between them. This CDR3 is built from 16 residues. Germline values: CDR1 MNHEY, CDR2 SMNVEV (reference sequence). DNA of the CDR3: TGTGCCAGCAGTTTAGCAACGGGAACCCCGGCCTACGAGCAGTACTTC. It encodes CASSLATGTPAYEQYF.

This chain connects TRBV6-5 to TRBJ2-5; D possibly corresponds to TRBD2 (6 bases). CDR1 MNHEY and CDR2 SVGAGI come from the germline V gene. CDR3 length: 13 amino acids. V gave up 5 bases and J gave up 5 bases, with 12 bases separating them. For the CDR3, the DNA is TGTGCCAGCAGTCCAGGGAGGTCGGAGACCCAGTACTTC. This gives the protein CASSPGRSETQYF.

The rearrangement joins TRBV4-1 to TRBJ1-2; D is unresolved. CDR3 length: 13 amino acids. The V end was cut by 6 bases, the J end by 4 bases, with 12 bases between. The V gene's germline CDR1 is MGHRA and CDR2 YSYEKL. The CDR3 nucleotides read TGCGCCAGCAGTCCCAGCGATACCTATGGCTACACCTTC. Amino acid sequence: CASSPSDTYGYTF.

CDR3 loop: CASSSRLVSTDTQYF. CDR3 in DNA: TGTGCCAGTAGTAGCAGACTGGTTAGCACAGATACGCAGTATTTT. This chain joins TRBV19 and TRBJ2-3, with no clear D. Germline assignment: CDR1 LNHDA and CDR2 SQIVND (reference sequence). V was clipped by 4 bases and J by 0 bases, with 11 bases between them. The CDR3 has 15 residues.

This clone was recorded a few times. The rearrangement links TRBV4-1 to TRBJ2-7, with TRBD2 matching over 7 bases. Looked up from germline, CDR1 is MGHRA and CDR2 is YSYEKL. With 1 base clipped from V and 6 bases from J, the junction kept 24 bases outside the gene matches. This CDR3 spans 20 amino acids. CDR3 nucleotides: TGCGCCAGCAGCCAAGGGGGCTGGTTTGGGGAGGGTGAAGGGCGCGGCGAGCAGTACTTC. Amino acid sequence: CASSQGGWFGEGEGRGEQYF.

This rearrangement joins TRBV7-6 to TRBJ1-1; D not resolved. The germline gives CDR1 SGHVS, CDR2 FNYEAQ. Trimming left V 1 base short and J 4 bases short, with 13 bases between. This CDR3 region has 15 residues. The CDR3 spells CASSLVLAGITEAFF. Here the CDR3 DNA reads TGTGCCAGCAGCTTAGTCCTGGCAGGAATCACTGAAGCTTTCTTT.